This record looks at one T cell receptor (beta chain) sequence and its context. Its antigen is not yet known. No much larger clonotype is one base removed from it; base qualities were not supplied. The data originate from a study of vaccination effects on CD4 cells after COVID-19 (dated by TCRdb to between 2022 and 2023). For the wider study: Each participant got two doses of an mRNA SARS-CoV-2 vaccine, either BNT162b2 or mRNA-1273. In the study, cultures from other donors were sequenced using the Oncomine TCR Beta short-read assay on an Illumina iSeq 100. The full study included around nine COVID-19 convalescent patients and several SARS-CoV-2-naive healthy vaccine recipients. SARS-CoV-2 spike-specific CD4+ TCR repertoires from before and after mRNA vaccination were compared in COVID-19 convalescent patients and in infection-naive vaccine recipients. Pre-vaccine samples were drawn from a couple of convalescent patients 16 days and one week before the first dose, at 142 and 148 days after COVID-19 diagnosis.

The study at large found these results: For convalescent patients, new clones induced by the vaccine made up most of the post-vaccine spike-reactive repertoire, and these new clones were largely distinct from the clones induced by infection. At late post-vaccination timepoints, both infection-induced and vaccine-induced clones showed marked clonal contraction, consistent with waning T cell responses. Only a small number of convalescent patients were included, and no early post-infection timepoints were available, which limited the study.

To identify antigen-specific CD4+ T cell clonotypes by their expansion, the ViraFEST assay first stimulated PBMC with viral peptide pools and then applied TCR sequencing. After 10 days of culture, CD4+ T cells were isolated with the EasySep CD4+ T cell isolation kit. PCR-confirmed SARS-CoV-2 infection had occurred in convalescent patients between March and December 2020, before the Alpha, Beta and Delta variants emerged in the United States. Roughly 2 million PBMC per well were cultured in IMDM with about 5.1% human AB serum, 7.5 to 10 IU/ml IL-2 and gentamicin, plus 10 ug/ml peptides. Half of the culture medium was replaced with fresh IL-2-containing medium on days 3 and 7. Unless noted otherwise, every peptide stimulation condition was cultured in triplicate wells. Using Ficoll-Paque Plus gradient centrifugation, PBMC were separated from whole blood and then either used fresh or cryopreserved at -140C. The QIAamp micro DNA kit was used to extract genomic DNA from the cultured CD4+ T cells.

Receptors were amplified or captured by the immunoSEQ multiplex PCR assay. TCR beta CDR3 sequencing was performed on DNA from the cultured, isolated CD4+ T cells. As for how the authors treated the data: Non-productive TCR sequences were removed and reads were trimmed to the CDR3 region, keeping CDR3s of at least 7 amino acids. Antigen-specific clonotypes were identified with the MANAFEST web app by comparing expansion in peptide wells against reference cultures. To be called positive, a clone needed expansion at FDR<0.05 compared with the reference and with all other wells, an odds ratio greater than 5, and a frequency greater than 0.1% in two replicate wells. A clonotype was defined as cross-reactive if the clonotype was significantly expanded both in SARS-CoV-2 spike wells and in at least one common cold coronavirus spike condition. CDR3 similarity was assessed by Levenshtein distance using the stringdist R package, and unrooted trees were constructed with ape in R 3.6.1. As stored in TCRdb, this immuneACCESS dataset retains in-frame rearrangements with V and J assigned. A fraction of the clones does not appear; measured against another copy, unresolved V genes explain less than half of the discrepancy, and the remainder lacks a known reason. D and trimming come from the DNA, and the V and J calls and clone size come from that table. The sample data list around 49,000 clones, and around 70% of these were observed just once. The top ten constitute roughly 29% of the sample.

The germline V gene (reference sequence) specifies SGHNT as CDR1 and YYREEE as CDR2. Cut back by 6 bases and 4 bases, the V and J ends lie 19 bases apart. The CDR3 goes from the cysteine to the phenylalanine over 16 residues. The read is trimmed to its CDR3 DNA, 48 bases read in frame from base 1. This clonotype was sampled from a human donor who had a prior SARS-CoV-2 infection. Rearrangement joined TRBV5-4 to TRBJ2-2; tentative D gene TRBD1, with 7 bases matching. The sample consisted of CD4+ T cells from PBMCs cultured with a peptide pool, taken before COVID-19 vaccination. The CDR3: CASTLGGGRFTGELFF. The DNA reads TGTGCCAGCACCCTTGGAGGGGGCCGGTTCACCGGGGAGCTGTTTTTT. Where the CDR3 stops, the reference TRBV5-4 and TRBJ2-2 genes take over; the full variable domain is ETGVTQSPTHLIKTRGQQVTLRCSSQSGHNTVSWYQQALGQGPQFIFQYYREEENGRGNFPPRFSGLQFPNYSSELNVNALELDDSALYLCASTLGGGRFTGELFFGEGSRLTVL.